The 14 T cell receptor beta chains below come from one sample, sequenced in a study of a mutant IDH1 vaccine in newly diagnosed glioma. Noted time point: week 35, safety follow-up. The study gave 300 ug of mutant IDH1 20-mer peptide per vaccine dose, with topical imiquimod. What these receptors recognize is not known. The assay was immunoSEQ multiplex PCR, and TCRdb's table has in-frame clones only and misses some. Found here are approximately 31,000 clones, about four fifths of them singletons; the top ten hold approximately 3%. The specimen comprised PBMCs, sampled from a glioma patient whose treatment included an IDH1 peptide vaccine. These receptors came from a man aged 35-49 years with glioma. Some clones in this sample may be carry-over from other donors' samples.

Turning to this clone: In the same sample, other DNA sequences code for this CDR3. CDR3 loop: CASSELTGGNQPQHF. For the CDR3, the DNA is TGTGCCAGCAGTGAACTGACGGGGGGCAATCAGCCCCAGCATTTT. The chain carries TRBV6-1 and TRBJ1-5, with TRBD1 as a possible D gene (5 bases). This CDR3 region has 15 residues. Germline assignment: CDR1 MNHNS and CDR2 SASEGT. The V gene lost 2 bases and the J gene lost 2 bases, with 10 bases spanning the gap.

The chain joins TRBV28 to TRBJ1-1, with no clear D. The V end lost 7 bases, the J end lost 1 base, and 10 bases lay between the germline ends. CDR3 size: 13 residues. The germline gives CDR1 MDHEN, CDR2 SYDVKM. In nucleotides, the CDR3 is TGTGCCAGCAAGGATACGGAGAACACTGAAGCTTTCTTT. This translates into CASKDTENTEAFF.

CDR3 nucleotides: TGTGCCAGTAGTATGATGCGGGGGACCTACAATGAGCAGTTCTTC. This sequence encodes CASSMMRGTYNEQFF. The chain carries TRBV19 and TRBJ2-1; TRBD2 matches 7 bases. The V gene's germline CDR1 is LNHDA and CDR2 SQIVND (reference sequence). Trimming cost V 3 bases and J 2 bases; bases outside gene matches: 4. The CDR3 spans 15 residues. The full variable domain, rest sourced from reference TRBV19 and TRBJ2-1, is DGGITQSPKYLFRKEGQNVTLSCEQNLNHDAMYWYRQDPGQGLRLIYYSQIVNDFQKGDIAEGYSVSREKKESFPLTVTSAQKNPTAFYLCASSMMRGTYNEQFFGPGTRLTVL.

The chain recombines TRBV14 with TRBJ1-6; D uncertain. CDR3 size: 15 residues. V gave up 4 bases and J gave up 6 bases, with 13 bases separating them. Germline V CDR1 and CDR2: SGHDN, FVKESK. The CDR3 nucleotides are TGTGCCAGCAGCCCGTTAGGGTTTGGTAATTCACCCCTCCACTTT. Protein product: CASSPLGFGNSPLHF. Based on the CDR3 plus reference TRBV14 and TRBJ1-6, the full variable domain is EAGVTQFPSHSVIEKGQTVTLRCDPISGHDNLYWYRRVMGKEIKFLLHFVKESKQDESGMPNNRFLAERTGGTYSTLKVQPAELEDSGVYFCASSPLGFGNSPLHFGNGTRLTVT.

V is TRBV5-1 and J is TRBJ2-2, with TRBD1 matching 7 bases. Germline CDR1 reads SGHRS; CDR2 reads YFSETQ. V lost 4 bases, J lost 3 bases, and 9 bases stayed unmatched. The CDR3 extends over 16 amino acids. The CDR3 region is CASSGTQGTDTGELFF. The DNA for the CDR3 is TGCGCCAGCAGCGGAACACAGGGGACGGACACCGGGGAGCTGTTTTTT.

The V and J genes are TRBV18 and TRBJ2-2, with D possibly matching TRBD1 (6 bases). This CDR3 region has 16 residues. Trimming left V 0 bases short and J 4 bases short, with 12 bases between. Germline CDR1 is KGHSH and CDR2 is LQKENI. DNA for the CDR3: TGTGCCAGCTCACCACCTTCGGGGACAAGCACCGGGGAGCTGTTTTTT. This sequence encodes CASSPPSGTSTGELFF.

This rearrangement joins TRBV27 to TRBJ1-5; 7 bases map to TRBD1. The CDR3 is 14 residues long. V shed 8 bases and J 1 base; nucleotides not matched to a gene: 5. Germline V gene lookup returns CDR1 MNHEY and CDR2 SMNVEV (reference sequence). The CDR3 loop reads CASGDRASNQPQHF. In nucleotides, the CDR3 is TGTGCCAGCGGAGACAGGGCCAGCAATCAGCCCCAGCATTTT.

The rearrangement uses TRBV5-6 and TRBJ2-2; D remains unclear. Germline CDR1 and CDR2: SGHDT and YYEEEE. The CDR3 totals 12 residues. V gave up 3 bases and J gave up 6 bases, with 6 bases separating them. As DNA, the CDR3 is TGTGCCAGCAGCTCGGCCCCCGGGGAGCTGTTTTTT. Its translation: CASSSAPGELFF.

In this sample, this clone turned up a few times. V and J are TRBV25-1 and TRBJ1-4; 7 positions match TRBD1. V shed 3 bases and J 14 bases; nucleotides not matched to a gene: 6. CDR3 length equals 12 residues. Germline values: CDR1 MGHDK, CDR2 SYGVNS. The CDR3 sequence is CASSDTGASLFF. In nucleotides, the CDR3 is TGTGCCAGCAGTGACACAGGGGCCTCTCTGTTTTTT.

The chain recombines TRBV7-9 with TRBJ2-7; 9 positions agree with TRBD1. With V trimmed by 1 base and J by 2 bases, 12 bases remained unmatched. The CDR3 runs 18 residues. Germline V gene sequence: CDR1 SEHNR, CDR2 FQNEAQ (reference sequence). The CDR3 DNA is TGTGCCAGCAGCTTAGTGGGGACCCGGACAGGGGCCACCTACGAGCAGTACTTC. Protein product: CASSLVGTRTGATYEQYF. Together with reference TRBV7-9 and TRBJ2-7, the CDR3 gives the full variable domain: DTGVSQNPRHKITKRGQNVTFRCDPISEHNRLYWYRQTLGQGPEFLTYFQNEAQLEKSRLLSDRFSAERPKGSFSTLEIQRTEQGDSAMYLCASSLVGTRTGATYEQYFGPGTRLTVT.

Here the CDR3 DNA reads TGTGCCAGCAGCTTCAGGGGGCAGGATTATGGCTACACCTTC. Translating gives CASSFRGQDYGYTF. V and J are TRBV5-4 and TRBJ1-2; 8 bases fit TRBD1. The germline gives CDR1 SGHNT, CDR2 YYREEE (reference sequence). J gave up 5 bases and V 2 bases, and 5 bases lay outside the gene matches. The CDR3 has 14 amino acids. Drawing the rest from reference TRBV5-4 and TRBJ1-2, the complete variable domain is ETGVTQSPTHLIKTRGQQVTLRCSSQSGHNTVSWYQQALGQGPQFIFQYYREEENGRGNFPPRFSGLQFPNYSSELNVNALELDDSALYLCASSFRGQDYGYTFGSGTRLTVV.

This clone showed up just a few times. The chain recombines TRBV27 with TRBJ1-2; D is undetermined. The germline V gene encodes CDR1 MNHEY and CDR2 SMNVEV (reference sequence). V lost 5 bases and J 5 bases, leaving 21 bases between the germline ends. The CDR3 is 16 amino acids. The CDR3 DNA is TGTGCCAGCAGTCCCAGCGGAGGTCAGGTTGGGTATGGCTACACCTTC. This gives the protein CASSPSGGQVGYGYTF.

The chain recombines TRBV7-9 with TRBJ1-1; D gene ambiguous. This CDR3 region has 13 residues. Germline V gene sequence: CDR1 SEHNR, CDR2 FQNEAQ (reference sequence). Trimming removed 5 bases from V and 11 bases from J, with 18 bases in between. The CDR3 DNA reads TGTGCCAGCAGCCTGGAGGGCAACCGTGTGGCTTTCTTT. The encoded protein is CASSLEGNRVAFF.

The gene calls are TRBV9 and TRBJ1-1; no definite D call. The V end lost 4 bases, the J end lost 2 bases, and 9 bases lay between the germline ends. CDR1 and CDR2 from the germline V gene are SGDLS and YYNGEE. The length of the CDR3 is 13 residues. The CDR3 sequence is CASSSQFNTEAFF. The CDR3 nucleotides are TGTGCCAGCAGCTCACAGTTCAACACTGAAGCTTTCTTT. The full variable domain, in which reference TRBV9 and TRBJ1-1 provide the parts outside the CDR3, is DSGVTQTPKHLITATGQRVTLRCSPRSGDLSVYWYQQSLDQGLQFLIQYYNGEERAKGNILERFSAQQFPDLHSELNLSSLELGDSALYFCASSSQFNTEAFFGQGTRLTVV.